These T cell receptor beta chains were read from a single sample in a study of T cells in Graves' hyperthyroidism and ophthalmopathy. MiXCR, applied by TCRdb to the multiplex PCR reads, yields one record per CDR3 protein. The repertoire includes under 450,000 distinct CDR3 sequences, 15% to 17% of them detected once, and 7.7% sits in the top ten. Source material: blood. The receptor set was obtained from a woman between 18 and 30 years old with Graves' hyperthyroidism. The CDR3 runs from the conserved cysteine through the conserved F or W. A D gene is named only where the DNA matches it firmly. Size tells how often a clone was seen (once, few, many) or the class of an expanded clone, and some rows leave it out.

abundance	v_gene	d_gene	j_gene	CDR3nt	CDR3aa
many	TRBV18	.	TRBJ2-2	TGTGCCAGCTCACGTGGAGGGCAGGAGACCACCGGGGAGCTGTTTTTT	CASSRGGQETTGELFF
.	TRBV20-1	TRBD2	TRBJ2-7	TGCAGTGCTAGAGGTCCTAGCGGGGACTTCTACGAGCAGTACTTC	CSARGPSGDFYEQYF
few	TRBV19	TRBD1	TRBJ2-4	TGTGCCAGTAGTATACAGGGGGCGGCTGGAAACATTCAGTACTTC	CASSIQGAAGNIQYF
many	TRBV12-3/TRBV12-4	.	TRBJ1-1	TGTGCCAGCACCCGGCGGGGGGGAGACACTGAAGCTTTCTTT	CASTRRGGDTEAFF
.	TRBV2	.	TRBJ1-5	TGTGCCAGCAGCCCGGGCGGGGCGGGGCACAGCAATCAGCCCCAGCATTTT	CASSPGGAGHSNQPQHF
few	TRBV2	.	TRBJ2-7	TGTGCCAGCTCGGCGGAGAAGAACTACGAGCAGTACTTC	CASSAEKNYEQYF
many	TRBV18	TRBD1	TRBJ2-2	TGTGCCAGCTCAACCTACAGGGGTGCGATTTCCGGGGAGCTGTTTTTT	CASSTYRGAISGELFF
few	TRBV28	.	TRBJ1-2	TGTGCCAGCACCCTAGGGGGAGTTGGCTATGGCTACACCTTC	CASTLGGVGYGYTF
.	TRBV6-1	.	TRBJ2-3	TGTGCCAGCAGTGAAGCGGGAGGGGGGACAGATACGCAGTATTTT	CASSEAGGGTDTQYF
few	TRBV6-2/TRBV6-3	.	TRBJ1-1	TGTGCCAGCAGTCCTCCTGACGGGCGAACTGAAGCTTTCTTT	CASSPPDGRTEAFF
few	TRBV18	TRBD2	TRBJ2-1	TGTGCCAGCTCACCACTAACTAGCGGGGGCCGGATGTTCTTC	CASSPLTSGGRMFF
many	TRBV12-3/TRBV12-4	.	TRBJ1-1	TGTGCCAGCAGCCAACCGGGTATTGGGAACACTGAAGCTTTCTTT	CASSQPGIGNTEAFF
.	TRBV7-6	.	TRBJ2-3	TGTGCCAGCAGCTTAGCGTACAGGGTGGCGGATACGCAGTATTTT	CASSLAYRVADTQYF
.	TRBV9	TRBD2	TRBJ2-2	TGTGCCAGCAGCGTGCTAGCGGGAGGCGGCGGGGAGCTGTTTTTT	CASSVLAGGGGELFF
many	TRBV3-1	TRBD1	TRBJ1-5	TGTGCCAGCAGCCCGACAGGGCTCAATCAGCCCCAGCATTTT	CASSPTGLNQPQHF
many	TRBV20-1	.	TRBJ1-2	TGCAGTGCCGAACGGACGCGCGGCTACACCTTC	CSAERTRGYTF
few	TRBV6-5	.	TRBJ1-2	TGTGCCAGCAGTTCGAGATATGGCTACACCTTC	CASSSRYGYTF
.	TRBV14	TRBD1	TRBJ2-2	TGTGCCAGCAGCCGTGACAGGGGGTCGACCGGGGAGCTGTTTTTT	CASSRDRGSTGELFF
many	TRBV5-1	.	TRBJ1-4	TGCGCCACCAGATCCGGGACGGATAATGAAAAACTGTTTTTT	CATRSGTDNEKLFF
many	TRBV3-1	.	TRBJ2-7	TGTGCCAGCAGCCACCAACAATACTACGAGCAGTACTTC	CASSHQQYYEQYF
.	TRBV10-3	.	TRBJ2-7	TGTGCCATCAGTGACCACGACTACGAGCAGTACTTC	CAISDHDYEQYF
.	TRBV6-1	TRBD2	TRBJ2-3	TGTGCCAGCAGCGGGGGGGCTAGCGGGAGGGCCCTCCGTGATACGCAGTATTTT	CASSGGASGRALRDTQYF
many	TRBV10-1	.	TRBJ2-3	TGCGCCAGCAGTGAGTCGTCCGCCCAGGCGCTCACAGATACGCAGTATTTT	CASSESSAQALTDTQYF
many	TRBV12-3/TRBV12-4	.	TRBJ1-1	TGTGCCAGCAGCCCAGTGGGGGGACTAGAAGCTTTCTTT	CASSPVGGLEAFF